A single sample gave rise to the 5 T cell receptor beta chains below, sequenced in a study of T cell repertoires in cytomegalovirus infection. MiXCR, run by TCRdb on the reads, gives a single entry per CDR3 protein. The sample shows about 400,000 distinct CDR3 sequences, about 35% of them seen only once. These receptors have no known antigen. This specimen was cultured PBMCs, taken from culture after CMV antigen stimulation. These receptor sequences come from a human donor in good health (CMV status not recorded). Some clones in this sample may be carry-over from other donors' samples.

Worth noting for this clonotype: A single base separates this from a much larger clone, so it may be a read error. The chain's CDR3 is CAIGEGNTEAFF. In nucleotides, the CDR3 is TGTGCCATCGGTGAGGGGAACACTGAAGCTTTCTTT. The chain links TRBV10-3 to TRBJ1-1, with D unclear. The CDR3 loop spans 12 amino acids. Per the germline V gene, CDR1 is ENHRY and CDR2 is SYGVKD.

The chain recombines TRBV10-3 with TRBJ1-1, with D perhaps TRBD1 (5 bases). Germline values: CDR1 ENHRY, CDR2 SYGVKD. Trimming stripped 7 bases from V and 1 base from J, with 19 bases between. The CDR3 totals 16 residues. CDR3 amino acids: CAITPTLGEWNTEAFF. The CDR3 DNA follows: TGTGCCATCACCCCAACGTTGGGGGAGTGGAACACTGAAGCTTTCTTT.

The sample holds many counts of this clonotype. The CDR3 loop is CASSGAGRNTDTQYF. The CDR3 nucleotides are TGTGCCAGCAGCGGAGCGGGACGGAACACAGATACGCAGTATTTT. This sequence joins TRBV7-2 and TRBJ2-3; TRBD2 agrees at 7 bases. Per germline, CDR1 SGHTA and CDR2 FQGNSA. The CDR3 loop spans 15 amino acids. V was clipped by 5 bases and J by 2 bases; unmatched bases: 7.

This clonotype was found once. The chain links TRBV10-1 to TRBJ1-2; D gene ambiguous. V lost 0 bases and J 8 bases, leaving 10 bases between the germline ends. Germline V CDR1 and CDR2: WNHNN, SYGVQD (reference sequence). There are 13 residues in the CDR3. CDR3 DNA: TGCGCCAGCAGTGAGTCGCGGTTTGACGGCTACACCTTC. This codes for CASSESRFDGYTF.

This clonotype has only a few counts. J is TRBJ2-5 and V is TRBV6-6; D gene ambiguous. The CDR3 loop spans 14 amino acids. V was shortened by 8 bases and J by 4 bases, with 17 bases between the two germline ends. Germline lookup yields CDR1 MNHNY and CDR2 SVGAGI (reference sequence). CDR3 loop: CASSEPGSGETQYF. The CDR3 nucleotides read TGTGCCAGCTCAGAACCGGGCTCCGGAGAGACCCAGTACTTC.